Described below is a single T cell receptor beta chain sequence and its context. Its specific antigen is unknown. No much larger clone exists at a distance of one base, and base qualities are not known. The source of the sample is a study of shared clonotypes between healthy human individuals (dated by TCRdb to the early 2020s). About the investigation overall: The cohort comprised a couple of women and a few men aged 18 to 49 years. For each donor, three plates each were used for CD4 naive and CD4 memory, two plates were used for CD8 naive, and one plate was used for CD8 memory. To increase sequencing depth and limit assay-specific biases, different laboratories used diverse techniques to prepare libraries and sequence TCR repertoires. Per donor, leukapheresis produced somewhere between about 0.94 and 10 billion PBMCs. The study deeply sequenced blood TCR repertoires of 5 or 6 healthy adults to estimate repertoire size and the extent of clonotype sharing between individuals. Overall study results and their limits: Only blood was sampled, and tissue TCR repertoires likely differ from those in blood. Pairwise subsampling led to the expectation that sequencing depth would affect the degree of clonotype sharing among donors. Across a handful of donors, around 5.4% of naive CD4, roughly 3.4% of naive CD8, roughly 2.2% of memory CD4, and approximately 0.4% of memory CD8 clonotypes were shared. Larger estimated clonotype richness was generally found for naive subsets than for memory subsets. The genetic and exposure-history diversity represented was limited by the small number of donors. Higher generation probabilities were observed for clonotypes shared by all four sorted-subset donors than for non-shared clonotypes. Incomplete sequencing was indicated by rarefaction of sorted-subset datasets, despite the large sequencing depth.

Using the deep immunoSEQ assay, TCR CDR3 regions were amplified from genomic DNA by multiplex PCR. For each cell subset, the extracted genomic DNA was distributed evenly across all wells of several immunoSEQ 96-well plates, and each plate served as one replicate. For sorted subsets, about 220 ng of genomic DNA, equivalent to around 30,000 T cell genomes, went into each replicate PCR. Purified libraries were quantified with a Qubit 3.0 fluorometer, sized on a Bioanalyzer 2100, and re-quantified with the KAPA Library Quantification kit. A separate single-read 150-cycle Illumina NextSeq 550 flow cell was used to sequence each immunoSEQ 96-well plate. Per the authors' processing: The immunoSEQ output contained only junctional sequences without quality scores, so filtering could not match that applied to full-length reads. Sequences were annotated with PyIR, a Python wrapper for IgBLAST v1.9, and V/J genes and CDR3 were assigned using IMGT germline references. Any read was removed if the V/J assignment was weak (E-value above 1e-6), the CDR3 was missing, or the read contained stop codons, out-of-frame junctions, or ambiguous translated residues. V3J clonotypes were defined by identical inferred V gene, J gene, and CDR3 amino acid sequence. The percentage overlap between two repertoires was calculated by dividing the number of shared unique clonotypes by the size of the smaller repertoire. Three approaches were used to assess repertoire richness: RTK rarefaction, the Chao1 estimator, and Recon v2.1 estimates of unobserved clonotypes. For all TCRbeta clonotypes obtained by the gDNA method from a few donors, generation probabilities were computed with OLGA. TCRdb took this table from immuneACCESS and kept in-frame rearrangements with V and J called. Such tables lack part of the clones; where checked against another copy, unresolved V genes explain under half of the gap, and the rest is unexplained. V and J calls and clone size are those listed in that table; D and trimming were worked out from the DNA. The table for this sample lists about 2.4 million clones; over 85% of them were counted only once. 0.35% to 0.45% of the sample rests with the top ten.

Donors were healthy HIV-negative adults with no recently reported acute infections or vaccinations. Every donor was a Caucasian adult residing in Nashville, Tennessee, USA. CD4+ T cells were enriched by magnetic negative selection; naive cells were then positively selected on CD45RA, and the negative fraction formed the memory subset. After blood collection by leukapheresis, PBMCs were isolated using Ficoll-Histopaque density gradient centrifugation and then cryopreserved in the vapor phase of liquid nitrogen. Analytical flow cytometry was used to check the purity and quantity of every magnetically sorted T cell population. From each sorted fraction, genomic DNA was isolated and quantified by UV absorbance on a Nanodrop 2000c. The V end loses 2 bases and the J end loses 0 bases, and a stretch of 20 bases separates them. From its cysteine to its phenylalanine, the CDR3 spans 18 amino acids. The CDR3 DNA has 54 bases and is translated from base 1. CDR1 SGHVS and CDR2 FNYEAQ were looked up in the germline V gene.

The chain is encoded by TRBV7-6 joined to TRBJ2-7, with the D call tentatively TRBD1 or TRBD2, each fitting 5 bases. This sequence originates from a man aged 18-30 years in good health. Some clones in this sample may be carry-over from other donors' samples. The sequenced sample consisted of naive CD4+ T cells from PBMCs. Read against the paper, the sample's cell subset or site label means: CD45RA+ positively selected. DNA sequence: TGTGCCAGCAGCTTAAGTGGGACCCCATCGGGTCGCTCCTACGAGCAGTACTTC. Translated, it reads CASSLSGTPSGRSYEQYF.